One and the same sample provided the 8 T cell receptor beta chains below, sequenced in a study of blood T cell repertoires in COVID-19. Sequencing was performed with immunoSEQ multiplex PCR; in TCRdb, only in-frame clones are kept and a portion is missing. The table lists some 150,000 clones, about 86% of them singletons. Sequencing input: peripheral blood. Receptor source: a man aged 18-30 years with active or convalescent COVID-19.

This chain uses TRBV6-5 with TRBJ1-3, with D possibly TRBD1 on 5 matching bases. The CDR3 loop spans 14 amino acids. CDR1 is MNHEY and CDR2 is SVGAGI in the germline V gene. Trimming cost V 8 bases and J 0 bases, with 11 bases left between them. CDR3 residues: CASGRQSSGNTIYF. The CDR3 DNA reads TGTGCCAGCGGCAGACAGAGCTCTGGAAACACCATATATTTT.

This chain links TRBV14 with TRBJ2-7, with TRBD2 identical over 7 bases. The CDR3 is 15 residues long. CDR1 SGHDN and CDR2 FVKESK come from the germline V gene. V lost 1 base to trimming and J lost 2 bases; unmatched junction nucleotides: 5. The CDR3 coding sequence is TGTGCCAGCAGCCAAGGTCTGGCGGGAGCCTACGAGCAGTACGTC. Encoded protein: CASSQGLAGAYEQYV.

The CDR3 DNA is TGTGCCAGCTCACTACGGACTAGCGGGAGTTCCAGCTCCTACAATGAGCAGTTCTTC. This codes for CASSLRTSGSSSSYNEQFF. The V and J genes are TRBV18 and TRBJ2-1, with 13 bases lining up with TRBD2. Per germline, CDR1 KGHSH and CDR2 LQKENI. The CDR3 has 19 residues. Trimming cost V 4 bases and J 0 bases; bases outside gene matches: 9.

V and J are TRBV18 and TRBJ1-2, with 7 bases matching TRBD1. CDR3 size: 15 residues. The V gene's germline CDR1 is KGHSH and CDR2 LQKENI. The V and J ends lost 1 base and 4 bases, in that order; junction bases with no gene match: 6. Here the CDR3 reads CASSPRKGDSYGYTF. CDR3 nucleotide sequence: TGTGCCAGCTCACCACGGAAGGGGGACAGCTATGGCTACACCTTC.

The rearrangement links TRBV18 to TRBJ1-6, with a weak D call TRBD1 (6 bases). V was clipped by 2 bases and J by 5 bases, with 16 bases between them. The V gene's germline CDR1 is KGHSH and CDR2 LQKENI. The CDR3 loop spans 17 amino acids. The DNA of the CDR3 is TGTGCCAGCTCACCAATCCCTGGGCCAGGGGATAATTCACCCCTCCACTTT. Amino acids: CASSPIPGPGDNSPLHF.

Remarks on this clone: The sample has other DNA sequences that encode this CDR3 too. This chain links TRBV18 with TRBJ1-1; TRBD1 matches 8 bases. The germline V gene has CDR1 KGHSH and CDR2 LQKENI. V lost 6 bases to trimming and J lost 1 base; unmatched junction nucleotides: 1. This CDR3 contains 13 residues. The CDR3 loop is CASSGQANTEAFF. DNA for the CDR3: TGTGCCAGCTCGGGACAGGCGAACACTGAAGCTTTCTTT.

This chain joins TRBV7-9 and TRBJ2-7; D might be TRBD1 (5 bases). The germline gives CDR1 SEHNR, CDR2 FQNEAQ (reference sequence). The V end lost 1 base, the J end lost 3 bases, and 22 bases lay between the germline ends. This CDR3 region has 18 residues. CDR3 sequence: CASSLGRVRTGPHYEQYF. As DNA, the CDR3 is TGTGCCAGCAGCTTAGGGCGCGTAAGAACAGGCCCCCACTACGAGCAGTACTTC.

V gene TRBV10-3 combines with J gene TRBJ1-2; 8 bases agree with TRBD1. The CDR3 covers 16 residues. Germline V lookup: CDR1 ENHRY, CDR2 SYGVKD. V dropped 3 bases and J dropped 4; count of bases not matched to a gene: 10. In DNA, the CDR3 is TGTGCCATCAGTGATTCAACAGGGGGTACAACCTATGGCTACACCTTC. It yields the protein CAISDSTGGTTYGYTF.